Each of the 19 T cell receptor delta chains below was sequenced from the same sample in a study of gamma delta lymphoproliferative disorders and STAT genes (dated by TCRdb to about 2018). Libraries were prepared through multiplex PCR. The instrument was an Illumina MiSeq. After TCRdb called clones again from the public reads with CATT, rows with identical DNA were merged. This sample is represented by approximately 800 delta-chain clones; 1.5% of them were singletons. The ten largest clones capture around 75% of the sample. For TCR sequencing, genomic DNA was taken from peripheral blood mononuclear cells isolated from both patients and controls. Sequences were obtained from blood. The receptors were sampled from a human donor in good health.

This clone was counted between two and nine times. One junction end does not reproduce the germline sequence, and a read error may be involved. Other DNA sequences from this sample encode an identical CDR3 as well. The rearrangement joins TRDV2 to TRDJ1; 12 nucleotides match TRDD3. The CDR3 contains 19 residues. The germline gives CDR1 GEAIGNYY, CDR2 EKD. The CDR3 loop is CACDDLILGDTPSPDKLIF. CDR3 coding DNA: TGTGCCTGTGATGACCTCATTCTGGGGGATACGCCGTCTCCCGACAAACTCATCTTT.

A few counts support this clone. It is likely a read error: a sequence one base away is far more abundant. The identical CDR3 is also encoded by other nucleotide sequences in the sample. The J gene is TRDJ1, the V gene TRDV2; 10 nucleotides align to TRDD3. Germline assignment: CDR1 GEAIGNYY and CDR2 EKD. Trimming removed 4 bases from V and 1 base from J; junction bases left unmatched: 14. There are 18 residues in the CDR3. The DNA for the CDR3 is TGTGCCTGTGATACCGTGGGTGGGGGATACCCGCGCACCGATAAACTCATCTTT. The encoded protein is CACDTVGGGYPRTDKLIF.

This clone was found a few times. The protein given by TCRdb reflects a much larger clone and differs at residue 9 from this DNA's translation, likely from a read error; the protein shown is the DNA's translation. The V gene is TRDV2, the J gene TRDJ1; 8 bases line up with TRDD3. The germline V gene has CDR1 GEAIGNYY and CDR2 EKD. The junction had 20 bases not matched to a gene; V was cut back by 3 bases and J by 3 bases. CDR3 size: 19 residues. The CDR3 region has the DNA TGTGCCTGTGACGACCTCATTCTGAGGGATACGCCGTCTCCCGATAAACTCATCTTT. This sequence encodes CACDDLILRDTPSPDKLIF.

This clone is deemed medium-sized (0.01 to 0.1%). A far more abundant clone sits one base away, making this likely a read error. The sample has other DNA sequences that encode this CDR3 too. The rearrangement links TRDV1 to TRDJ1, with 8 bases matching TRDD2. CDR3 length: 22 amino acids. From germline, CDR1 is TSWWSYY and CDR2 QGS. CDR3 coding DNA: TGCGCTCTTGGGGAACCGATAGCCTTCCTAGCCCTCTGGGGCAGTCACACCGATAAACTCATCTTT. Translating gives CALGEPIAFLALWGSHTDKLIF.

This clone has more than one count but fewer than ten. TCRdb's listed protein matches a much larger clone and diverges from this DNA's translation at residue 15, likely through a read error; the protein shown comes from the DNA. The chain employs TRAV29/DV5 and TRDJ1, with D perhaps being TRDD2 or TRDD3 (5 bases each). The CDR3 consists of 20 residues. V was trimmed by 1 base and J by 3 bases, leaving 31 bases between them. The germline gives CDR1 NSMFDY, CDR2 ISSIKDK. The chain's CDR3 is CAASRFLGGTRRPYADKLIF. In DNA, the CDR3 is TGTGCAGCAAGCCGATTCCTCGGGGGTACACGAAGACCATACGCCGATAAACTCATCTTT. The complete variable domain, with remaining parts taken from reference TRAV29/DV5 and TRDJ1, reads DQQVKQNSPSLSVQEGRISILNCDYTNSMFDYFLWYKKYPAEGPTFLISISSIKDKNEDGRFTVFLNKSAKHLSLHIVPSQPGDSAVYFCAASRFLGGTRRPYADKLIFGKGTRVTVEP.

This clone appeared a few times. This chain uses TRDV1 with TRDJ1, with no clear D. From germline, CDR1 is TSWWSYY and CDR2 QGS. Between the trimmed V and J ends, which lost 2 bases and 0 bases, there was a span of 22 bases. CDR3 length equals 19 residues. Written as DNA, the CDR3 is TGTGCTCTTGGGGAAACTTCGGAGGGCCCGGCCCTCCACACCGATAAACTCATCTTT. Protein sequence: CALGETSEGPALHTDKLIF.

Points on this clone: A far more abundant clone sits one base away, making this likely a read error. The same CDR3 arises from other DNA sequences in this sample as well. The chain couples TRDV2 to TRDJ1; the D gene is possibly TRDD3 (5 bases). The CDR3 runs to 16 residues. From germline, CDR1 is GEAIGNYY and CDR2 EKD. V lost 1 base to trimming and J lost 2 bases, with 16 bases between them. For the CDR3, the DNA is TGTGCCTGTGACACGCTGGGAGATAAGATGACCGATAAACTCATCTTT. Its translation is CACDTLGDKMTDKLIF.

This clone is medium-sized in the sample. A far larger clone is a single base away, which makes a read error likely. The chain uses TRDV1 and TRDJ1; D may match TRDD2 or TRDD3 (7 bases each). Per the germline V gene, CDR1 is TSWWSYY and CDR2 is QGS. This CDR3 contains 23 residues. Trimming pared 3 bases from V and 0 bases from J, leaving 35 bases between. Here the CDR3 reads CALGDPLVFLARGIGLYTDKLIF. The CDR3 DNA reads as TGTGCTCTTGGGGACCCTCTTGTCTTCCTAGCCCGGGGGATCGGTTTGTACACCGATAAACTCATCTTT.

This clone was counted only a few times. A far larger clone is only one base removed, so a read error is likely. Other DNA sequences within the sample encode an identical CDR3. The CDR3 loop reads CACVPVVTPTLWDTDKLIF. As DNA, the CDR3 is TGTGCCTGTGTCCCCGTCGTTACCCCCACACTGTGGGACACCGATAAACTCATCTTT. This sequence joins TRDV2 and TRDJ1; D unclear. The CDR3 contains 19 residues. Germline CDR1 is GEAIGNYY and CDR2 is EKD. V lost 5 bases to trimming and J lost 0 bases, with 27 bases between them.

Points on this clone: TCRdb lists the protein of a much larger clone for this DNA, which differs at residue 4, so this is likely a read error; the protein given here is translated from the DNA itself. The chain recombines TRDV1 with TRDJ1; possibly TRDD3 for D (10 bases). This CDR3 spans 20 amino acids. The germline V gene has CDR1 TSWWSYY and CDR2 QGS. V was clipped by 7 bases and J by 3 bases, with 33 bases between them. The CDR3 DNA is TGTGCTCTTGAGAAGGCCTTCCTACGTTCTGGGGGATATCTATCCGATAAACTCATCTTT. The encoded protein is CALEKAFLRSGGYLSDKLIF.

About this clone itself: The amino acid sequence in TCRdb belongs to a much larger clone and departs from this DNA's translation at residue 13, likely a sequencing read error; the sequence shown is translated from the DNA. This chain joins TRDV2 and TRDJ1; D is perhaps TRDD3 (6 bases). From germline, CDR1 is GEAIGNYY and CDR2 EKD. Trimming removed 0 bases at V and 7 bases at J, with 38 bases between. The CDR3 contains 22 residues. CDR3 in DNA: TGTGCCTGTGACACCTCGAGCCTTTCGGCGTACTGGGAGATAGAGGACGGGGGTAAACTCATCTTT. It codes for CACDTSSLSAYWEIEDGGKLIF.

This clone is deemed medium-sized. This probably arose from a read error, given a far larger clone one base away. The CDR3 region is CALGEPIAFPALWGSHTDKLIF. DNA for the CDR3: TGTGCTCTTGGGGAACCGATAGCCTTCCCAGCCCTCTGGGGCAGTCACACCGATAAACTCATCTTT. The gene calls are TRDV1 and TRDJ1; D may match TRDD2 or TRDD3 (6 bases each). This CDR3 contains 22 residues. The V end lost 1 base, the J end lost 0 bases, and 30 bases lay between the germline ends. Germline CDR1 is TSWWSYY and CDR2 is QGS.

Note on this clone: A far larger clone is just one base off, so this is likely a read error. Other nucleotide sequences in the sample specify the same CDR3. The chain combines TRDV1 with TRDJ1; 9 nucleotides match TRDD3. This CDR3 has 23 amino acids. The V and J ends lost 3 bases and 0 bases, in that order; junction bases with no gene match: 26. Germline V lookup: CDR1 TSWWSYY, CDR2 QGS. In nucleotides, the CDR3 is TGTGCTCTTGGGGACCCTCTTGTCTTCCTAGCCTGGGGGATTGGTTTGTACACCGATAAACTCATCTTT. This codes for CALGDPLVFLAWGIGLYTDKLIF.

About this clone itself: The limits of the CDR3 on the DNA are not certain, so only TCRdb's listed CDR3 is given. The chain uses TRAV29/DV5 and TRDJ1; the table's D call TRDD3 went unverified against the DNA. Germline CDR1 NSMFDY, CDR2 ISSIKDK. The CDR3 spans 24 amino acids, including both terminal residues. The CDR3 sequence is CSVLLCSKPIPRGTRRPYTDKLIF.

This clone was seen repeatedly, ten times or more. A read error is the likely source, as a far larger clone sits one nucleotide away. The chain carries TRDV1 and TRDJ1, with 12 bases that match TRDD3. There are 15 residues in the CDR3. Germline V gives CDR1 TSWWSYY, CDR2 QGS. The V and J ends lost 9 bases and 3 bases, in that order; junction bases with no gene match: 8. CDR3 coding DNA: TGTGCTCTGCTTACTGGGGGATACAACGCCGATAAACTCATCTTT. It codes for CALLTGGYNADKLIF.

In regard to this clone: The junction shows a germline mismatch at one end, possibly a read error. The sample has other DNA sequences that encode this CDR3 too. The chain recombines TRDV2 with TRDJ1; TRDD3 matches at 8 bases. Germline CDR1 and CDR2: GEAIGNYY and EKD. CDR3 size: 17 residues. CDR3 in amino acids: CACEELGGLRVTDKLIF. The CDR3 region has the DNA TGTGCCTGTGAAGAACTGGGGGGACTTAGGGTCACCGATAAGCTCATTTTT.

As for this clone: TCRdb's entry gives the protein of a much larger clone, which mismatches this DNA's translation at residues 6 and 20, likely from a read error; the protein reported here is translated from the DNA. J is TRDJ1 and V is TRDV2; a possible D gene is TRDD3 (10 bases). CDR1 and CDR2 from the germline V gene are GEAIGNYY and EKD. The CDR3 runs to 22 residues. CDR3 DNA sequence: TGTGCCTGTGACACAACTCTAAAGCCTTCCTACCAATTGGGGGATACCCACGATAAACCCATCTTT. It codes for CACDTTLKPSYQLGDTHDKPIF.

Turning to this clone: This DNA's translation and the protein TCRdb lists, from a much larger clone, do not match at residue 16, likely due to a read error; the protein shown is translated from the DNA. The V and J genes are TRDV2 and TRDJ1; D assignment may be TRDD2 or TRDD3 (9 bases each). Germline V CDR1 and CDR2: GEAIGNYY, EKD. V was pared by 1 base and J by 4 bases, with 36 bases between. CDR3 length: 22 residues. The CDR3 here is CACDTILKPSYQLGDNHDKLIF. As DNA, the CDR3 is TGTGCCTGTGACACAATTCTAAAGCCTTCCTACCAATTGGGGGATAACCACGATAAACTCATCTTT.

By sample share, this clone is medium-sized. A far larger clone is just one base off, so this is likely a read error. This sample includes further DNA sequences coding for the same CDR3. V is TRDV2 and J is TRDJ1, with unresolved D. The CDR3 is 14 residues long. Germline V gene lookup returns CDR1 GEAIGNYY and CDR2 EKD. CDR3 loop: CACDTLTGTDKLIF. The CDR3 DNA reads TGCGCCTGTGACACCCTCACCGGGACCGATAAACTCATCTTT.